These 9 T cell receptor beta chains were sequenced from one sample in a study of T cell repertoires in cytomegalovirus infection. Each CDR3 protein gets one entry after TCRdb re-called the reads with MiXCR. The table shows about 78,000 distinct CDR3 sequences, with roughly 37% occurring only once. No antigens are known for them. The input for sequencing was CD8+ T cells from cultured PBMCs, taken from culture after CMV antigen stimulation. The receptor set was obtained from a human donor in good health (CMV status not recorded). Some clones in this sample may be carry-over from other donors' samples.

V and J are TRBV7-6 and TRBJ1-1; 9 bases agree with TRBD1. This CDR3 region has 13 residues. Germline V gene sequence: CDR1 SGHVS, CDR2 FNYEAQ. After removal of 5 bases from V and 6 bases from J, the junction contained 4 bases not matched to a gene. CDR3 amino acids: CASSPGTGPEAFF. CDR3 coding DNA: TGTGCCAGCAGCCCCGGGACAGGGCCTGAAGCTTTCTTT.

V and J are TRBV5-4 and TRBJ2-3; 10 positions match TRBD2. Germline V lookup: CDR1 SGHNT, CDR2 YYREEE (reference sequence). The CDR3 is 15 residues long. The V and J ends lost 0 bases and 5 bases, in that order; junction bases with no gene match: 3. The CDR3 is CASSLGASGGDTQYF. CDR3 nucleotides: TGTGCCAGCAGCTTGGGGGCTAGCGGGGGAGATACGCAGTATTTT.

V gene TRBV12-3 or TRBV12-4 combines with J gene TRBJ2-5; 14 nucleotides agree with TRBD2. V lost 7 bases, J lost 10 bases, and 11 bases stayed unmatched. The CDR3 totals 15 residues. CDR3 loop: CASTYQGLAGVGQYF. DNA of the CDR3: TGTGCCAGCACTTACCAGGGACTAGCGGGGGTGGGCCAGTACTTC.

The chain carries TRBV27 and TRBJ2-3, with 16 bases lining up with TRBD2. The CDR3 covers 16 residues. CDR1 is MNHEY, CDR2 SMNVEV, per germline (reference sequence). V lost 5 bases, J lost 4 bases, and 3 bases stayed unmatched. DNA for the CDR3: TGTGCCAGCAGTCCCGGGACTAGCGGGGGGGCAGATACGCAGTATTTT. Encoded protein: CASSPGTSGGADTQYF.

V is TRBV29-1 and J is TRBJ1-3, with 7 bases aligning to TRBD1. The ends lost 3 bases at V and 4 bases at J; junction bases unmatched: 12. The CDR3 is 16 residues long. Per the germline V gene, CDR1 is SQVTM and CDR2 is ANQGSEA. The CDR3 sequence is CSVERTGFGVGNTIYF. CDR3 DNA: TGCAGCGTTGAGAGGACAGGCTTCGGGGTGGGAAACACCATATATTTT.

In this sample, this clonotype turned up a few times. The chain joins TRBV5-6 to TRBJ2-7; the match to TRBD1 covers 12 bases. The V gene end was trimmed by 4 bases and the J gene end by 5 bases; junction bases not matched to a gene: 7. Germline assignment: CDR1 SGHDT and CDR2 YYEEEE. The CDR3 runs to 15 residues. The CDR3 sequence is CASSRDRGRPHEQYF. CDR3 DNA: TGTGCCAGCAGCCGGGACAGGGGGCGACCCCACGAGCAGTACTTC.

V usage is TRBV6-1 and J usage is TRBJ2-1; TRBD1 agrees at 8 bases. V dropped 3 bases and J dropped 10; count of bases not matched to a gene: 11. There are 15 residues in the CDR3. Germline CDR1 is MNHNS and CDR2 is SASEGT. CDR3: CASSDWTGYSYEQFF. CDR3 bases: TGTGCCAGCAGTGACTGGACAGGGTACTCCTACGAGCAGTTCTTC.

V and J are TRBV5-1 and TRBJ1-4; 7 bases are shared with TRBD1. The V gene end was trimmed by 0 bases and the J gene end by 8 bases; junction bases not matched to a gene: 7. Germline V gene data show CDR1 as SGHRS and CDR2 as YFSETQ. This CDR3 spans 15 amino acids. The CDR3 DNA reads as TGCGCCAGCAGCTTGGGGGACAGCGGTGAGGAAAAACTGTTTTTT. It is translated as CASSLGDSGEEKLFF.

CDR3 sequence reads: CASSYYVGYEQYF. In DNA form, the CDR3 reads TGTGCCAGCAGCTACTACGTAGGGTACGAGCAGTACTTC. V gene TRBV7-9 combines with J gene TRBJ2-7; D gene uncertain. V gave up 4 bases and J gave up 4 bases, with 11 bases separating them. The CDR3 contains 13 residues. Germline V gives CDR1 SEHNR, CDR2 FQNEAQ (reference sequence).